This entry describes one T cell receptor (beta chain). The antigen it recognizes is unknown. No base quality values were provided; no much bigger clone lies one nucleotide off. The meaning of the sample's time point label: baseline before first vaccination. Explained via the paper, the treatment or condition label denotes: meningococcal conjugate vaccine given as trial control. Vaccinee samples came from UK trials COV001 and COV002, including a single-blind randomized controlled phase 2/3 trial of AZD1222 (ChAdOx1 nCoV-19) in healthy adults. For TCRbeta chain sequencing, PBMC samples from trial participants were taken at day 0 and at day 28 after the second dose. The sample belongs to a study of T cell responses to AZD1222 COVID-19 vaccine (dated by TCRdb to the early 2020s). For the study in its entirety: A total of about 230 trial participants underwent TCR sequencing, of whom some 210 received two doses of AZD1222 and approximately 25 received two doses of the MenACWY control vaccine. Trial participants were enrolled into age subgroups of 18-55, 56-69 and 70-plus years, which contained 148, 28 and 57 TCR-sequenced participants, respectively.

Summary of the overall study and its limitations: After two AZD1222 doses, spike-specific TCR breadth and depth were significantly higher than at day 0 and than in MenACWY recipients. Because no samples from the day 14 peak response were available, repertoires could be characterized only after the peak T cell response. Conclusions about previously exposed vaccinees are limited because only six or seven AZD1222 recipients were SARS-CoV-2 seropositive at baseline. Vaccine-associated CD4 TCRs spanned the whole spike protein, with dominant responses in regions 160-218 and 743-854. Participants were mostly white British, with more females than males. The authors suggested clonal diversity may have been underestimated. Reportedly, almost half of the unique spike-specific TCRs recognized epitopes lying outside the regions that are mutated in the B.1.351 and B.1.1.7 variants. In the small 56-69-year group, the increase in depth fell short of significance, most likely because of low power.

V is reduced by 1 base and J by 6 bases, leaving a spacing of 12 bases between them. CDR1 SGHTA and CDR2 FQGNSA are derived from the germline V gene. The CDR3 spans 14 residues, from the cysteine through the phenylalanine. Only CDR3 DNA remains: 42 bases, in frame from the first base. The CDR3 regions of human TCRbeta chains were subjected to immunosequencing. The study's own analysis went as follows. TCRs in the repertoires were compared against a reference library of SARS-CoV-2-specific TCRs that had been generated with the MIRA antigen-specificity platform. Breadth meant the fraction of unique TCRs that were SARS-CoV-2-associated, whereas depth meant the fraction of total T cells that were SARS-CoV-2-associated. Using the MIRA data, each spike-specific TCR was assigned both to the spike region to which the TCR was reactive and to a CD4 or CD8 class. Log10-transformed breadth and depth values were compared by one-way ANOVA with Sidak's multiple comparisons tests. TCRdb provides this immuneACCESS table in a form limited to in-frame rearrangements. Some clones are lacking; in checked studies, under half of them reflect an unresolved V gene, and why the rest are absent is not known. V and J calls plus clone size are reproduced from that table; the DNA served to infer D and trimming. This sample holds 160,000 or so clones; approximately 90% were observed only once. Around 4.6% of the sample goes to the ten largest clones.

The rearranged chain carries TRBV7-2 and TRBJ1-1; perhaps TRBD1 is the D gene, with 5 bases matching. This specimen was peripheral blood, taken on day 0 of MenACWY control vaccination. This sequence originates from an adult in good health. The nucleotide sequence reads as follows: TGTGCCAGCAGCTTAGGGGGGATGCGTTCTGAAGCTTTCTTT. The translation is CASSLGGMRSEAFF.